This passage covers 29 T cell receptor beta chains from one sample sequenced in a study of CD8+CD57+ T cells in acquired aplastic anemia. Genomic DNA, serving as template, underwent TCR beta VDJ and CDR3 profiling. TCRdb processed the reads anew with MiXCR; each CDR3 protein has one entry. The sample contains 150,000 to 200,000 distinct CDR3 sequences, 64% of which appear only once. The sequenced sample consisted of sorted CD4+, CD8+, or CD8+CD57+ T cells (not recorded which) from PBMCs. The receptors here all came from a human donor with severe aplastic anemia or a healthy control (not recorded which).

The chain is built from TRBV2 and TRBJ2-3, with TRBD2 identical over 11 bases. Germline V lookup: CDR1 SNHLY, CDR2 FYNNEI. This CDR3 contains 17 residues. J gave up 1 base and V 6 bases, and 9 bases lay outside the gene matches. In DNA, the CDR3 is TGTGCCAGCAGCTCCCTCCCGACTAGCGGGGGCACAGATACGCAGTATTTT. Its translation: CASSSLPTSGGTDTQYF. Together with reference TRBV2 and TRBJ2-3, the CDR3 gives the full variable domain: EPEVTQTPSHQVTQMGQEVILRCVPISNHLYFYWYRQILGQKVEFLVSFYNNEISEKSEIFDDQFSVERPDGSNFTLKIRSTKLEDSAMYFCASSSLPTSGGTDTQYFGPGTRLTVL.

The chain couples TRBV20-1 to TRBJ2-6; D call uncertain. Trimming removed 3 bases at V and 1 base at J, with 4 bases between. The CDR3 consists of 13 residues. Germline CDR1 and CDR2: DFQATT and SNEGSKA (reference sequence). CDR3 coding DNA: TGCAGTGCTAGTAGGTCTGGGGCCAACGTCCTGACTTTC. It is translated as CSASRSGANVLTF.

This clonotype was seen more than once but under ten times. CDR3 residues: CASSVLAGGSGELFF. The CDR3 DNA reads as TGTGCCAGCAGTGTACTAGCGGGGGGCTCCGGGGAGCTGTTTTTT. The chain joins TRBV6-2 or TRBV6-3 to TRBJ2-2, with 12 positions matching TRBD2. V was clipped by 5 bases and J by 6 bases; unmatched bases: 4. This CDR3 is built from 15 residues. The germline V gene encodes CDR1 MNHEY and CDR2 SVGEGT.

The J gene is TRBJ2-3, the V gene TRBV20-1, with D uncertain. Germline V gives CDR1 DFQATT, CDR2 SNEGSKA (reference sequence). The CDR3 runs to 11 residues. The DNA for the CDR3 is TGCAGCGGTACTAGCACAGATACGCAGTATTTT. This translates into CSGTSTDTQYF.

This clonotype appeared once. J is TRBJ1-1 and V is TRBV2; no clear D gene. In germline, CDR1 is SNHLY, CDR2 FYNNEI. V dropped 5 bases and J dropped 3 bases, with 10 bases sitting between them. This CDR3 contains 13 residues. The CDR3 sequence is CASSTPVHTEAFF. The DNA of the CDR3 is TGTGCCAGCAGTACCCCGGTCCACACTGAAGCTTTCTTT.

The chain employs TRBV20-1 and TRBJ2-1; D not resolved. The CDR3 totals 12 residues. V gave up 6 bases and J gave up 7 bases, with 13 bases separating them. The germline CDR1 and CDR2 sequences are DFQATT and SNEGSKA (reference sequence). The CDR3 loop is CSATPLGNEQFF. In DNA form, the CDR3 reads TGCAGTGCCACACCCCTAGGTAATGAGCAGTTCTTC.

This clonotype came up a few times. This rearrangement joins TRBV7-8 to TRBJ2-3; D tentatively reads TRBD1 or TRBD2 (5 bases each). The CDR3 extends over 14 amino acids. V was shortened by 1 base and J by 4 bases, with 9 bases between the two germline ends. CDR1 SGHVS and CDR2 FQNEAQ come from the germline V gene. The CDR3 loop is CASSLEGDADTQYF. CDR3 in DNA: TGTGCCAGCAGCTTAGAAGGGGACGCAGATACGCAGTATTTT.

This chain uses TRBV2 with TRBJ1-3; 8 bases align to TRBD1. This CDR3 contains 15 residues. The V segment lost 4 bases and the J segment 5 bases; nucleotides outside the gene matches: 7. CDR1 and CDR2 from the germline V gene are SNHLY and FYNNEI. CDR3 nucleotide sequence: TGTGCCAGCAGTGGACAGGGGATACCTAGAAACACCATATATTTT. Protein product: CASSGQGIPRNTIYF.

This sequence joins TRBV2 and TRBJ2-6, with D perhaps matching TRBD1 (5 bases). The ends were cut back, 6 bases at V and 0 bases at J, with 21 bases in the middle. The germline CDR1 and CDR2 sequences are SNHLY and FYNNEI. The CDR3 is made up of 19 amino acids. The CDR3 DNA reads TGTGCCAGCAGCACGTATAGGGGCGGCTTAAGCTCTGGGGCCAACGTCCTGACTTTC. This codes for CASSTYRGGLSSGANVLTF. The whole variable domain, filled in from reference TRBV2 and TRBJ2-6, reads EPEVTQTPSHQVTQMGQEVILRCVPISNHLYFYWYRQILGQKVEFLVSFYNNEISEKSEIFDDQFSVERPDGSNFTLKIRSTKLEDSAMYFCASSTYRGGLSSGANVLTFGAGSRLTVL.

This clonotype was counted between two and nine times. The V gene is TRBV7-9, the J gene TRBJ2-2; D is undetermined. CDR3 length equals 16 residues. Per the germline V gene, CDR1 is SEHNR and CDR2 is FQNEAQ (reference sequence). Trimming removed 2 bases at V and 4 bases at J, with 14 bases between. The CDR3 is CASSLLRNHLTGELFF. In DNA, the CDR3 is TGTGCCAGCAGCTTACTCCGGAATCACCTCACCGGGGAGCTGTTTTTT.

By its share, this clonotype is medium-sized. The rearrangement joins TRBV12-3 or TRBV12-4 to TRBJ1-2; 9 positions agree with TRBD1. Trimming cost V 5 bases and J 7 bases; bases outside gene matches: 17. This CDR3 is built from 17 residues. The CDR3 coding sequence is TGTGCCAGCAGTACCCGAGATCGGACAGGGGCGAGGGTTGGCTACACCTTC. It specifies CASSTRDRTGARVGYTF.

The V call is TRBV7-8, the J call TRBJ2-6, with TRBD1 as a possible D gene (6 bases). The germline gives CDR1 SGHVS, CDR2 FQNEAQ. The CDR3 contains 17 residues. V was pared by 2 bases and J by 1 base, with 12 bases between. The CDR3 reads CASSLSGVLSGANVLTF. The DNA of the CDR3 is TGTGCCAGCAGCTTATCAGGGGTGCTGTCTGGGGCCAACGTCCTGACTTTC. The full variable domain, completed using reference TRBV7-8 and TRBJ2-6, is GAGVSQSPRYKVAKRGQDVALRCDPISGHVSLFWYQQALGQGPEFLTYFQNEAQLDKSGLPSDRFFAERPEGSVSTLKIQRTQQEDSAVYLCASSLSGVLSGANVLTFGAGSRLTVL.

This chain links TRBV24-1 with TRBJ1-2; no clear D. The CDR3 sequence is 13 residues long. Looked up from germline, CDR1 is KGHDR and CDR2 is SFDVKD. V was pared by 4 bases and J by 4 bases, with 9 bases between. The CDR3 sequence: CATSEGNGYGYTF. The DNA of the CDR3 is TGTGCCACCAGTGAAGGGAATGGCTATGGCTACACCTTC.

The CDR3 reads CATSAPRSQAYEQYF. DNA of the CDR3: TGTGCCACCAGTGCCCCAAGGTCCCAAGCCTACGAGCAGTACTTC. V and J are TRBV24-1 and TRBJ2-7, with no clear D. Germline V gene data show CDR1 as KGHDR and CDR2 as SFDVKD. V lost 5 bases to trimming and J lost 2 bases, with 15 bases between them. The CDR3 sequence is 15 residues long.

Note on this clonotype: The DNA is left out, because the CDR3 cannot be placed on it with certainty; the CDR3 is given as TCRdb lists it. The chain is built from TRBV5-1 and TRBJ1-1; the D segment call TRBD1 is taken from the table without a DNA check. Counting both end residues, the CDR3 totals 21 amino acids. The germline V gene encodes CDR1 SGHRS and CDR2 YFSETQ. CDR3 loop: CASSPPSSYEQYFGPGTEAFF.

This clonotype was picked up many times. This chain joins TRBV6-1 and TRBJ1-2; D may be TRBD1 (5 bases). The CDR3 is made up of 13 amino acids. CDR1 and CDR2 (germline): MNHNS, SASEGT. The germline V and J ends were trimmed by 6 bases and 3 bases, with 11 bases remaining between them. The CDR3 reads CASRAGTDYGYTF. CDR3 sequence (DNA): TGTGCCAGCAGGGCAGGGACCGACTATGGCTACACCTTC.

This clonotype was seen once. This rearrangement joins TRBV2 to TRBJ2-1; D is uncertain. V lost 6 bases and J 5 bases, leaving 11 bases between the germline ends. The germline V gene has CDR1 SNHLY and CDR2 FYNNEI. CDR3 length equals 13 residues. The chain's CDR3 is CASSVGPNNEQFF. The CDR3 DNA reads as TGTGCCAGCAGCGTGGGCCCGAACAATGAGCAGTTCTTC.

This chain uses TRBV29-1 with TRBJ2-3; 7 bases are shared with TRBD1. The junction had 4 bases not matched to a gene; V was cut back by 4 bases and J by 0 bases. There are 14 residues in the CDR3. Germline CDR1 is SQVTM and CDR2 is ANQGSEA. This CDR3 is CSVATGVSTDTQYF. The CDR3 nucleotides read TGCAGCGTTGCAACAGGGGTTAGCACAGATACGCAGTATTTT.

V is TRBV2 and J is TRBJ1-5, with 7 bases fitting TRBD1. This CDR3 has 15 residues. With 6 bases clipped from V and 0 bases from J, the junction kept 5 bases outside the gene matches. Germline CDR1 is SNHLY and CDR2 is FYNNEI. DNA for the CDR3: TGTGCCAGCAGCCAACAGGGGCTTAGCAATCAGCCCCAGCATTTT. Residues: CASSQQGLSNQPQHF. The entire variable domain, with the rest obtained from reference TRBV2 and TRBJ1-5, is as follows: EPEVTQTPSHQVTQMGQEVILRCVPISNHLYFYWYRQILGQKVEFLVSFYNNEISEKSEIFDDQFSVERPDGSNFTLKIRSTKLEDSAMYFCASSQQGLSNQPQHFGDGTRLSIL.

The rearrangement uses TRBV10-3 and TRBJ1-1; TRBD1 might be the D (5 bases). With 4 bases removed from V and 4 bases from J, the gap between germline ends came to 16 bases. Per germline, CDR1 ENHRY and CDR2 SYGVKD. The CDR3 contains 15 residues. The CDR3 region is CAISVSGGEGTEAFF. The CDR3 DNA reads TGTGCCATCAGTGTCAGTGGGGGGGAAGGCACTGAAGCTTTCTTT.

There are a few counts of this clonotype. The rearrangement joins TRBV28 to TRBJ2-7; D unclear. This CDR3 is built from 15 residues. Germline-derived CDR1 and CDR2 are MDHEN and SYDVKM. With 3 bases removed from V and 2 bases from J, the gap between germline ends came to 14 bases. CDR3 amino acids: CASSFSFGPTYEQYF. CDR3 in DNA: TGTGCCAGCAGTTTTTCTTTCGGGCCGACCTACGAGCAGTACTTC.

This clonotype showed up just a few times. The CDR3 nucleotides read TGTGCCACCAGCAGAGAGGTTACAGAACTACTATCGAGGGGCTACACCTTC. The encoded protein is CATSREVTELLSRGYTF. The V gene is TRBV15, the J gene TRBJ1-2; the D is unclear. The CDR3 is 17 amino acids. The V gene's germline CDR1 is LNHNV and CDR2 YYDKDF (reference sequence). V lost 0 bases and J lost 8, with 22 bases in between.

V and J are TRBV19 and TRBJ2-1; D is possibly TRBD1 (5 bases). This CDR3 has 15 residues. Between the trimmed V and J ends, which lost 5 bases and 0 bases, there was a span of 11 bases. The germline V gene encodes CDR1 LNHDA and CDR2 SQIVND (reference sequence). The CDR3 region has the DNA TGTGCCAGTAGTTTACAGGCGAGCTCCTACAATGAGCAGTTCTTC. This codes for CASSLQASSYNEQFF.

This chain connects TRBV7-9 to TRBJ2-7, with a weak D call TRBD2 (6 bases). The CDR3 totals 11 residues. Germline V gene data show CDR1 as SEHNR and CDR2 as FQNEAQ (reference sequence). Deletions cut 11 bases from V and 6 bases from J, with 14 bases between. Here the CDR3 DNA reads TGTGCCCGGCGGTCGGAGGGCGAGCAGTACTTC. Translating gives CARRSEGEQYF. Full variable domain (rest looked up from reference TRBV7-9 and TRBJ2-7): DTGVSQNPRHKITKRGQNVTFRCDPISEHNRLYWYRQTLGQGPEFLTYFQNEAQLEKSRLLSDRFSAERPKGSFSTLEIQRTEQGDSAMYLCARRSEGEQYFGPGTRLTVT.

A single count supports this clonotype. This chain links TRBV7-2 with TRBJ2-7; 7 nucleotides line up with TRBD2. The junction had 10 bases not matched to a gene; V was cut back by 5 bases and J by 3 bases. The CDR3 totals 15 residues. Looked up from germline, CDR1 is SGHTA and CDR2 is FQGNSA. The CDR3 loop is CASSRDLAESYEQYF. In nucleotides, the CDR3 is TGTGCCAGCAGCCGGGACCTAGCGGAGAGCTACGAGCAGTACTTC. The full variable domain, its missing parts supplied by reference TRBV7-2 and TRBJ2-7, is GAGVSQSPSNKVTEKGKDVELRCDPISGHTALYWYRQSLGQGLEFLIYFQGNSAPDKSGLPSDRFSAERTGGSVSTLTIQRTQQEDSAVYLCASSRDLAESYEQYFGPGTRLTVT.

V gene TRBV29-1 combines with J gene TRBJ1-2, with D perhaps TRBD1 (5 bases). The CDR3 has 13 amino acids. V lost 4 bases and J 10 bases, leaving 19 bases between the germline ends. Per germline, CDR1 SQVTM and CDR2 ANQGSEA. This CDR3 is CSVGGTGSFVYTF. CDR3 in DNA: TGCAGCGTTGGAGGGACGGGATCGTTTGTCTACACCTTC.

This clonotype was counted ten times or more. This chain uses TRBV5-1 with TRBJ1-1, with 9 bases matching TRBD1. The junction had 6 bases not matched to a gene; V was cut back by 4 bases and J by 2 bases. This CDR3 has 15 amino acids. CDR1 and CDR2 (germline): SGHRS, YFSETQ. The CDR3 sequence: CASSTGQGLNTEAFF. Written as DNA, the CDR3 is TGCGCCAGCAGCACAGGACAGGGGCTTAACACTGAAGCTTTCTTT.

This clonotype was seen a single time. The rearrangement links TRBV6-1 to TRBJ1-2, with TRBD1 matching 8 bases. Unmatched junction bases numbered 6, after V lost 2 bases and J lost 4 bases. There are 15 residues in the CDR3. Germline CDR1 MNHNS, CDR2 SASEGT. The CDR3 region has the DNA TGTGCCAGCAGTGAATCGGATGGGACAGGCTATGGCTACACCTTC. It codes for CASSESDGTGYGYTF.

Note on this clonotype: At one of its ends the junction is not consistent with the germline gene, which may arise from a read error. The rearrangement joins TRBV12-3 or TRBV12-4 to TRBJ1-1; D is perhaps TRBD1 (6 bases). The CDR3 has 15 residues. In DNA form, the CDR3 reads TGTGCCATCAGTGACGGCGGGGGCATGAACACTGAAGCTTTCTTT. Translation: CAISDGGGMNTEAFF.